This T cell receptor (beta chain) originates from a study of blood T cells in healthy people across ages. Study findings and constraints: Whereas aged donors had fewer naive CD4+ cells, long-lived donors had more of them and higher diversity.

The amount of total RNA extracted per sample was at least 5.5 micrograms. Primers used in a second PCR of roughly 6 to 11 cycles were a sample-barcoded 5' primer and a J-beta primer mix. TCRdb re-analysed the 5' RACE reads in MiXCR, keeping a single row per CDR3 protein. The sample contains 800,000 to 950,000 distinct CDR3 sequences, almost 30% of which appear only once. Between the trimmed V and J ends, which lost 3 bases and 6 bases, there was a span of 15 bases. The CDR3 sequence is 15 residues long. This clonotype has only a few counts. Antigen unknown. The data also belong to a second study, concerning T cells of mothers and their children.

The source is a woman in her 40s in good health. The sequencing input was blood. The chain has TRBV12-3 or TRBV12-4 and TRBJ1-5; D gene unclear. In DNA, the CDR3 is TGTGCCAGCAGTTTTGGTAGCGGGGAAGGTCAGCCCCAGCATTTT. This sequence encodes CASSFGSGEGQPQHF.